This TCR beta chain was sequenced in a study of identical twins. CDR1 is MDHEN and CDR2 is SYDVKM in the germline V gene. Between the trimmed V and J ends, which lost 4 bases and 11 bases, there was a span of 11 bases. This CDR3 region has 11 residues. A universal primer site came from template switching; cDNA carried unique molecular identifiers. TCRdb itself ran the 5' RACE reads through MiXCR, one entry per CDR3 protein. This table has approximately 500,000 distinct CDR3 sequences, 24% appearing once. These data also featured in a second study, about T cells expressing NK-cell markers. This second report adds: Among eight sequenced donors, seven carried HCMV seropositivity while one was seronegative. Researchers report these clonotypes also headed the CD3+CD56-NKG2C+ fraction in four donors.

The chain recombines TRBV28 with TRBJ1-1; D is unresolved. The TCR comes from a woman younger than 30 in good health. Sequencing input: CD4+ T cells sorted from blood. The CDR3 sequence is CASSSMASAFF. Written as DNA, the CDR3 is TGTGCCAGCAGTTCCATGGCCTCGGCTTTCTTT.